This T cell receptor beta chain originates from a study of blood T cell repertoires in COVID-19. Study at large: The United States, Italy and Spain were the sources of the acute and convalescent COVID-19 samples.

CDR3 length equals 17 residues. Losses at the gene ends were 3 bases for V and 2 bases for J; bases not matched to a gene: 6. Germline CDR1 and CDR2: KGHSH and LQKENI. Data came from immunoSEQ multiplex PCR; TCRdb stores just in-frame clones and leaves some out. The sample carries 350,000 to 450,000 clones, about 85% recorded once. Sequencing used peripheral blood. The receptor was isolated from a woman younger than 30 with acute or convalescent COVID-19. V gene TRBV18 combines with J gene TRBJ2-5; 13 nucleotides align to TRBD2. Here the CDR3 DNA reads TGTGCCAGCTCACCGACTAGCGGGGGGATCTCGCAAGAGACCCAGTACTTC. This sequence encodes CASSPTSGGISQETQYF.